The rows below give T cell receptor beta chains drawn from one sample of a study of OX40 agonist ivuxolimab in advanced cancers. The assay was immunoSEQ multiplex PCR, and TCRdb's table has in-frame clones only and misses some. The sample yields approximately 100,000 clones, just over 90% seen once. The material sequenced was CD4+ or CD8+ T cells sorted from blood, taken in a trial of the OX40 agonist ivuxolimab. These receptors all come from an adult with an advanced solid tumor such as melanoma, head and neck, liver or kidney cancer. The CDR3 runs from the conserved cysteine through the conserved F or W. Fields, in order: J gene, clone size, V gene, D gene, CDR3 DNA, CDR3 protein. D genes are given only for firm matches. Only part of the rows carry a size: once, few, many, or a class if the clone is expanded.

>TRBJ2-7|-|TRBV4-2|TRBD2
TGTGCCAGCAGCCAAGGAAGTACTAGCGGATACGAGCAGTACTTC
CASSQGSTSGYEQYF
>TRBJ2-3|-|TRBV5-1|-
TGCGCCAGCAGTTCCGGGGAGGGGGCTTCAGATACGCAGTATTTT
CASSSGEGASDTQYF
>TRBJ2-2|-|TRBV7-6|-
TGTGCCAGCAGCTTAGCGCAAGGGAACACCGGGGAGCTGTTTTTT
CASSLAQGNTGELFF
>TRBJ2-3|-|TRBV5-4|TRBD2
TGTGCCAGCAGCTTGGGGACTAGCGGGAGAATCTTGGTTTCTGCAGATACGCAGTATTTT
CASSLGTSGRILVSADTQYF
>TRBJ1-2|-|TRBV28|-
TGTGCCAGCAGTGGACGGGACGGAGGATCCGGCTACACCTTC
CASSGRDGGSGYTF
>TRBJ2-7|-|TRBV4-3|TRBD2
TGCGCCAGCAGCCAAGCTACAGCGGGAGGGCCGTCCTACGAGCAGTACTTC
CASSQATAGGPSYEQYF
>TRBJ2-7|once|TRBV6-1|-
TGTGCCAGCAGTGAATTAGGGGGGGCTGAGTACGAGCAGTACTTC
CASSELGGAEYEQYF
>TRBJ2-7|-|TRBV11-2|TRBD1
TGTGCCAGCAGCGACCGGGACAGGGGCCACGAGCAGTACTTC
CASSDRDRGHEQYF
>TRBJ2-3|-|TRBV15|-
TGTGCCACCAGCAGCGTAGGGTCAGATACGCAGTATTTT
CATSSVGSDTQYF
>TRBJ2-1|once|TRBV25-1|-
TGTGCCAGCAGTGCGGCCAGGGCATCCTACAATGAGCAGTTCTTC
CASSAARASYNEQFF
>TRBJ2-5|-|TRBV5-4|-
TGTGCCAGCAGTCCCCATACGTCTAGCCCCCAAGAGACCCAGTACTTC
CASSPHTSSPQETQYF
>TRBJ2-1|-|TRBV5-8|TRBD1
TGTGCCAGCAGCTTTAACCGGGACAGGGGGAACAATGAGCAGTTCTTC
CASSFNRDRGNNEQFF
>TRBJ2-1|-|TRBV6-5|TRBD1
TGTGCCAGCAGTTCCGCCGGGACAGGGGGCTACAATGAGCAGTTCTTC
CASSSAGTGGYNEQFF
>TRBJ2-7|-|TRBV7-8|TRBD2
TGTGCCAGCAGCTTGGGACTAGCGGGACTTAGGTACGAGCAGTACTTC
CASSLGLAGLRYEQYF
>TRBJ1-1|-|TRBV6-5|TRBD1
TGTGCCAGCAGTTCCAGTCCCGGGACAGGGGTCGAAGCTTTCTTT
CASSSSPGTGVEAFF
>TRBJ2-4|-|TRBV19|TRBD2
TGTGCCAGTAGTACTCCCTCCGGGGGGGTGGGTCGTCTGTACTTC
CASSTPSGGVGRLYF
>TRBJ2-1|-|TRBV4-2|-
TGTGCCAGCAGCCATCTGCTTCAGGGGTCCAATGAGCAGTTCTTC
CASSHLLQGSNEQFF
>TRBJ1-1|-|TRBV11-1|TRBD1
TGTGCCAGCAGCCTGGGCGGTTTATTAGGACAGGGGACTTTCTTT
CASSLGGLLGQGTFF
>TRBJ2-5|once|TRBV28|TRBD2
TGTGCCAGCAGTTCCGCACTAGCGGCCAACCAAGAGACCCAGTACTTC
CASSSALAANQETQYF
>TRBJ2-7|-|TRBV6-6|TRBD2
TGTGCCAGCACCGCCGGGGGGTTTAACTACGAGCAGTACTTC
CASTAGGFNYEQYF
>TRBJ2-5|-|TRBV4-1|-
TGCGCCAGCAGCCAAGGACATACACAAGAGACCCAGTACTTC
CASSQGHTQETQYF
>TRBJ2-7|once|TRBV25-1|TRBD2
TGTGCCAGCAGTGATAGCGGGGGGGCCTACGAGCAGTACTTC
CASSDSGGAYEQYF
>TRBJ2-1|-|TRBV2|TRBD2
TGTGCCGTCTCAGCAGGGACTAGCGGTAATGAGCAGTTCTTC
CAVSAGTSGNEQFF
>TRBJ2-3|-|TRBV7-6|-
TGTGCCAGCAGCCTGCTCCCCCGTTCGGGCACAGATACGCAGTATTTT
CASSLLPRSGTDTQYF
>TRBJ1-2|-|TRBV5-6|TRBD1
TGTGCCAGCAGCGGGACAGGGGCCTATGGCTACACCTTC
CASSGTGAYGYTF
>TRBJ2-2|-|TRBV2|-
TGTGCCAGCAGTCGACAAGGGGGAATCACCGGGGAGCTGTTTTTT
CASSRQGGITGELFF
>TRBJ2-7|-|TRBV14|-
TGTGCCAGCAGCCCCAGTCTCCGCTACGAGCAGTACTTC
CASSPSLRYEQYF
>TRBJ2-1|-|TRBV6-6|TRBD2
TGTGCCAGCAGTTACAAGTCGGGAGGGAACTACAATGAGCAGTTCTTC
CASSYKSGGNYNEQFF
>TRBJ1-2|-|TRBV28|TRBD1
TGTGCCAGCAGCCCCTCCGGGACAGCTTACTATGGCTACACCTTC
CASSPSGTAYYGYTF
>TRBJ2-7|-|TRBV5-1|TRBD1
TGCGCCAGCAGCCGTACACCGGGACAGGGGGTGGGAGAGCAGTACTTC
CASSRTPGQGVGEQYF
>TRBJ2-3|-|TRBV5-1|TRBD2
TGCGCCAGCAGCCGTGGACTAGCGGGAGATAGGACCACAGATACGCAGTATTTT
CASSRGLAGDRTTDTQYF
>TRBJ2-5|-|TRBV18|-
TGTGCCAGCTCCCCAGGGATTCAAGAGACCCAGTACTTC
CASSPGIQETQYF
>TRBJ2-7|-|TRBV20-1|-
TGCAGTGGGAAGGTGACCTACGAGCAGTACTTC
CSGKVTYEQYF
>TRBJ2-3|-|TRBV18|TRBD2
TGTGCCAGCTCACCACCGTCACTGGGGGGGGATACGCAGTATTTT
CASSPPSLGGDTQYF
>TRBJ1-3|-|TRBV28|-
TGTGCCAGCACCCCTTGGGGGTCCGGAAACACCATATATTTT
CASTPWGSGNTIYF
>TRBJ1-4|-|TRBV7-2|-
TGTGCCAGCAGCTCAAATAGGGGACCTAATGAAAAACTGTTTTTT
CASSSNRGPNEKLFF
>TRBJ1-1|-|TRBV27|-
TGTGCCAGCAACCCGGCGGGGGGCTTTGAAGCTTTCTTT
CASNPAGGFEAFF
>TRBJ2-2|-|TRBV7-3|-
TGTGCCAGCAGCTTAGGGAGTTTTGCCGGGGAGCTGTTTTTT
CASSLGSFAGELFF
>TRBJ1-2|once|TRBV6-6|TRBD1
TGTGCCAGCAGACTCTCTGGACAGGGTGAAGGCTACACCTTC
CASRLSGQGEGYTF
>TRBJ2-4|-|TRBV7-2|TRBD1
TGTGCCAGCAGCTTAGCGGGGACAGGGGGCCTAGGAAACATTCAGTACTTC
CASSLAGTGGLGNIQYF
>TRBJ2-2|-|TRBV15|TRBD1
TGTGCCACCAGCAGAGATTTTGGACAGGGGAACACCGGGGAGCTGTTTTTT
CATSRDFGQGNTGELFF
>TRBJ2-2|-|TRBV9|TRBD1
TGTGCCAGCAGCCCATGGACAGGGAAGAACACCGGGGAGCTGTTTTTT
CASSPWTGKNTGELFF
>TRBJ2-7|-|TRBV28|-
TGTGCCAGCAATACAGCTTTGTACGAGCAGTACTTC
CASNTALYEQYF
>TRBJ2-5|-|TRBV5-1|TRBD2
TGCGCCAGCAGCTTGGCCGTCGGCGGGAGAGAGACCCAGTACTTC
CASSLAVGGRETQYF
>TRBJ1-1|once|TRBV7-9|TRBD1
TGTGCCACGGGACAGCAGAACACTGAAGCTTTCTTT
CATGQQNTEAFF
>TRBJ2-1|-|TRBV19|-
TGTGCCACCGGGAGTTACAATGAGCAGTTCTTC
CATGSYNEQFF
>TRBJ2-7|once|TRBV7-2|TRBD1
TGTGCCAGCAGCCTTGACAGGGGGACCTACGAGCAGTACTTC
CASSLDRGTYEQYF
>TRBJ2-2|-|TRBV25-1|-
TGTGCCAGCAGTCCTCCGCGGGCGACCGGGGAGCTGTTTTTT
CASSPPRATGELFF
>TRBJ1-5|-|TRBV18|-
TGTGCCAGCTCACCCCAGGGAACCAATCAGCCCCAGCATTTT
CASSPQGTNQPQHF
>TRBJ1-4|-|TRBV5-8|-
TGTGCCAGCAGCTTGGCCGGCACCTTTAATGAAAAACTGTTTTTT
CASSLAGTFNEKLFF